This T cell receptor beta chain was sequenced for a study of spatial heterogeneity in lung cancer. Overall study findings and caveats: Higher tumor mutation counts went along with higher counts of expanded intratumoral alpha and beta TCRs.

Trimming left V 5 bases short and J 0 bases short, with 11 bases between. CDR3 length: 15 residues. Germline V gene sequence: CDR1 SGDLS, CDR2 YYNGEE. Time point given: sample taken at primary tumor resection. The donors were 55 to 85 patients with non-small cell lung cancer that was early-stage and untreated. The sequenced material consisted of unsorted whole RNA from tumor, nontumor lung or frozen PBMC. On each TCR cDNA molecule, a unique molecular identifier was present. TCRdb passed the 5' RACE reads through MiXCR, listing each CDR3 protein once. The top ten hold 28% of the sample, which has some 9,300 distinct CDR3 sequences, 54% seen once. Regarding this clonotype: Its antigen remains unidentified. This beta chain appears as a stray read in a library generated for alpha chains; its size is not informative.

The receptor comes from a female donor with early-stage non-small cell lung cancer. The sample here was lung tumor tissue, taken at surgery. The J gene is TRBJ2-2, the V gene TRBV9, with D maybe TRBD1 (5 bases). CDR3: CASRSTAANTGELFF. The CDR3 nucleotides read TGTGCCAGCAGGTCGACAGCCGCGAACACCGGGGAGCTGTTTTTT.